This T cell receptor beta chain was captured in a study of human T cells and chemical hapten exposure. As for the study in general: Alopecia areata, totalis or universalis affected patients, mainly female.

V was cut by 3 bases and J by 1 base, with 10 bases left in between. This CDR3 has 15 amino acids. CDR1 MNHEY and CDR2 SVGAGI come from the germline V gene. In the source study's methods: Sample TCR totals centred on a median of approximately 95,000, ranging roughly 20,000 to 700,000. From the RACE reads, TCRdb called clonotypes with MiXCR, one entry per CDR3 protein. These V and J calls rely on TCRdb rather than the paper's analysis. Among around 62,000 distinct CDR3 sequences, around 6.6% were seen once, and the ten largest hold about 1.5%. Stated time point: pre-sensitization, week 0. Described treatment: therapeutic diphenylcyclopropenone sensitization with weekly scalp DPC. Each donor was an alopecia patient between 18 and 70 years of age who qualified for DPC. This clonotype was recorded a few times.

The source of this sequence is a woman in her thirties with alopecia areata. Some clones in this sample may be carry-over from other donors' samples. The genes are TRBV6-5 and TRBJ1-3; D is perhaps TRBD1 (5 bases). Here the sequenced sample was whole blood, taken in connection with sensitization to the hapten diphenylcyclopropenone (DPC). CDR3 region: CASSYVGGSGNTIYF. The CDR3 DNA reads as TGTGCCAGCAGTTATGTCGGGGGTTCTGGAAACACCATATATTTT.